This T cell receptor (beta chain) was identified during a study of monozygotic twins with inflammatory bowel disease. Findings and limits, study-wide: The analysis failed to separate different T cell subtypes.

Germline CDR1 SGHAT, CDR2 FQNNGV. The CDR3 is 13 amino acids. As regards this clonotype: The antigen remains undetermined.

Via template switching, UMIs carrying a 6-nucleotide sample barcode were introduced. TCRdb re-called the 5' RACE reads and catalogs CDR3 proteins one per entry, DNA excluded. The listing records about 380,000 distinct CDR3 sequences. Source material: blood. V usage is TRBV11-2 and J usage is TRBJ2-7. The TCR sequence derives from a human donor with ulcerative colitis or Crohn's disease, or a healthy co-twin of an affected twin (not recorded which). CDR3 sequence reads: CASSRVRNYEQYF.